This TCR beta chain was captured by sequencing in a study of blood T cell repertoires in COVID-19. Study-level information: COVID-19 samples, acute and convalescent, were from the United States, Italy and Spain. The analysed material was cDNA or gDNA that came from T cells, B-cell-depleted T cells, or PBMCs.

This clone was recorded only once. The table came from immunoSEQ multiplex PCR; TCRdb's copy has only in-frame clones and leaves some out. The sample holds approximately 300,000 clones, nearly 90% seen once. The length of the CDR3 is 18 residues. V was cut by 6 bases and J by 0 bases, with 21 bases left in between. CDR1 is SGHTA and CDR2 is FQGNSA in the germline V gene. Enrolment of Seattle patients took place during active infection, and they were followed longitudinally. This chain links TRBV7-2 with TRBJ1-3; D gene unclear. This clonotype was obtained from a woman in her forties with COVID-19, enrolled during active disease. Sample: peripheral blood. DNA of the CDR3: TGTGCCAGCAGTCCTAGTATCCGGACTACCAGCTCTGGAAACACCATATATTTT. Protein product: CASSPSIRTTSSGNTIYF.